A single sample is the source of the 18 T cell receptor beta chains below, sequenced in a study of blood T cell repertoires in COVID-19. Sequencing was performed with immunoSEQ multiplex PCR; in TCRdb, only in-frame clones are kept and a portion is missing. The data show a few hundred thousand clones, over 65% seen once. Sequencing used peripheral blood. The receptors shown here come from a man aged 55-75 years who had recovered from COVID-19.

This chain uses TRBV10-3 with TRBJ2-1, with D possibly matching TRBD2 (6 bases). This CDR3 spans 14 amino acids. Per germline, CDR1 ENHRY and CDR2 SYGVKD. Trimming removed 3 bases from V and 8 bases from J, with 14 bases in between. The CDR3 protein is CAISEIGSGDEQFF. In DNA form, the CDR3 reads TGTGCCATCAGTGAAATCGGGAGCGGCGATGAGCAGTTCTTC.

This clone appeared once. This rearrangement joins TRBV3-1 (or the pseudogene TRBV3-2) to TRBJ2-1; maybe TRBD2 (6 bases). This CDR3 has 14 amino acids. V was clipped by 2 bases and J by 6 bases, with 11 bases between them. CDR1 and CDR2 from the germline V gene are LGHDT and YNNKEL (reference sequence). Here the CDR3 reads CASSQSGLPNEQFF. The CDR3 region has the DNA TGTGCCAGCAGCCAAAGCGGGCTGCCCAATGAGCAGTTCTTC.

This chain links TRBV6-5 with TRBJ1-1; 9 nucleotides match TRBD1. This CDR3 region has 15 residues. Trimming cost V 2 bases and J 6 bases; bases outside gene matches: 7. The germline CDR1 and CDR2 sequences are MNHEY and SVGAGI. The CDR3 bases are TGTGCCAGCAGTTACGCCGGGACAGGGATCGCTGAAGCTTTCTTT. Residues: CASSYAGTGIAEAFF.

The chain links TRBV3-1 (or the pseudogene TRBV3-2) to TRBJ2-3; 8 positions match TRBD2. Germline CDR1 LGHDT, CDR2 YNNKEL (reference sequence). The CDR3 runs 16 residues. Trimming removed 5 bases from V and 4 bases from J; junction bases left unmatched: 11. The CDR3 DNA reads TGTGCCAGCAGCATGTCAGCGGGAGCCGCCGCAGATACGCAGTATTTT. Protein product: CASSMSAGAAADTQYF.

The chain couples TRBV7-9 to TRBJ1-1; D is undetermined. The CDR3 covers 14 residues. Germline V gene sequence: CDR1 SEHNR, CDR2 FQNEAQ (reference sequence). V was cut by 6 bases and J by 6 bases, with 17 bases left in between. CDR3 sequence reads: CASRPGLGFPEAFF. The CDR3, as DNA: TGTGCCAGCAGGCCCGGACTTGGGTTCCCTGAAGCTTTCTTT.

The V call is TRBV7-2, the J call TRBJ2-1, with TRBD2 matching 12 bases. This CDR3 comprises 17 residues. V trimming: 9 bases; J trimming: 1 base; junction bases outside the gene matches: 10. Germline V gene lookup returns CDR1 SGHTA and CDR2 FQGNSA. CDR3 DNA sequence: TGTGCCAGTATTCCTTCTAGCGGGGGGGGTTCCTACAATGAGCAGTTCTTC. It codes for CASIPSSGGGSYNEQFF. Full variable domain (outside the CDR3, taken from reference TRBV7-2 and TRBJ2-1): GAGVSQSPSNKVTEKGKDVELRCDPISGHTALYWYRQSLGQGLEFLIYFQGNSAPDKSGLPSDRFSAERTGGSVSTLTIQRTQQEDSAVYLCASIPSSGGGSYNEQFFGPGTRLTVL.

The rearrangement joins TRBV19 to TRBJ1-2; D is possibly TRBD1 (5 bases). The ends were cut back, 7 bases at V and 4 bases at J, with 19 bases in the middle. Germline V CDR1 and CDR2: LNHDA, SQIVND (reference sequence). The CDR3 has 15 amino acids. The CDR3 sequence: CASTRRGSPPYGYTF. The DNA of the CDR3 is TGTGCCAGTACACGTAGGGGCAGCCCTCCCTATGGCTACACCTTC. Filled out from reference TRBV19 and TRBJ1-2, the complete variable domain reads DGGITQSPKYLFRKEGQNVTLSCEQNLNHDAMYWYRQDPGQGLRLIYYSQIVNDFQKGDIAEGYSVSREKKESFPLTVTSAQKNPTAFYLCASTRRGSPPYGYTFGSGTRLTVV.

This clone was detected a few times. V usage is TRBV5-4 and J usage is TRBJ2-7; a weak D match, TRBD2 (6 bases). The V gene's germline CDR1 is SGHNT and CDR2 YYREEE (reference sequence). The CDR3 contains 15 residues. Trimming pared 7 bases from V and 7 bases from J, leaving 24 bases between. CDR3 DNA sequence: TGTGCCAGCGGGCCTCGGGACGGAGGGTCTCGAGAGCAGTACTTC. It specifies CASGPRDGGSREQYF.

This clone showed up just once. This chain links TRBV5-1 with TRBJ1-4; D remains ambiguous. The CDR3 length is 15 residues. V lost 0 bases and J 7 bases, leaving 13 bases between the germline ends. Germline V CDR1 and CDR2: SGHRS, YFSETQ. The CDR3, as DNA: TGCGCCAGCAGCTTGGTCCCCACCGGGAGTGAAAAACTGTTTTTT. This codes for CASSLVPTGSEKLFF. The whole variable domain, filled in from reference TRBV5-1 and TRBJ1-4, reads KAGVTQTPRYLIKTRGQQVTLSCSPISGHRSVSWYQQTPGQGLQFLFEYFSETQRNKGNFPGRFSGRQFSNSRSEMNVSTLELGDSALYLCASSLVPTGSEKLFFGSGTQLSVL.

The CDR3 DNA sequence: TGTGCCAGCAGCTTACGTGGGACTAGCGCCACCGGGGAGCTGTTTTTT. Its protein is CASSLRGTSATGELFF. The chain links TRBV7-8 to TRBJ2-2; TRBD2 matches at 10 bases. The length of the CDR3 is 16 residues. Per the germline V gene, CDR1 is SGHVS and CDR2 is FQNEAQ. Trimming at V came to 2 bases and at J to 4 bases, leaving 4 bases not matched to a gene.

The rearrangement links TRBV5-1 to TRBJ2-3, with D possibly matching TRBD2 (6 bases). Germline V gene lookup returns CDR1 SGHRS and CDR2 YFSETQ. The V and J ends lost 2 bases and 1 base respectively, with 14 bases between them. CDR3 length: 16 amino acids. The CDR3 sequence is CASSLLPGSGTDTQYF. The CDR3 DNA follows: TGCGCCAGCAGCTTATTACCCGGGAGCGGCACAGATACGCAGTATTTT. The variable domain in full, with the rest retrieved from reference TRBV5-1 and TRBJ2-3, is KAGVTQTPRYLIKTRGQQVTLSCSPISGHRSVSWYQQTPGQGLQFLFEYFSETQRNKGNFPGRFSGRQFSNSRSEMNVSTLELGDSALYLCASSLLPGSGTDTQYFGPGTRLTVL.

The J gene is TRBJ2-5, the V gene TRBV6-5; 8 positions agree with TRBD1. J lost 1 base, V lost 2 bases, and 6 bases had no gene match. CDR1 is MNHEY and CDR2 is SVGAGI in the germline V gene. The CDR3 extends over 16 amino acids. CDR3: CASSYPYGTGQETQYF. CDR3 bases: TGTGCCAGCAGTTACCCCTACGGGACAGGCCAAGAGACCCAGTACTTC.

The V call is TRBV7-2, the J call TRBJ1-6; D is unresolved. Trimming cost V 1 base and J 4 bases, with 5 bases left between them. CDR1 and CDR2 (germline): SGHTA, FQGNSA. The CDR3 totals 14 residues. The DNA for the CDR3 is TGTGCCAGCAGCTTAGGTCCGTATAATTCACCCCTCCACTTT. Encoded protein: CASSLGPYNSPLHF. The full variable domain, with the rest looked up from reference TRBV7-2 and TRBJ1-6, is GAGVSQSPSNKVTEKGKDVELRCDPISGHTALYWYRQSLGQGLEFLIYFQGNSAPDKSGLPSDRFSAERTGGSVSTLTIQRTQQEDSAVYLCASSLGPYNSPLHFGNGTRLTVT.

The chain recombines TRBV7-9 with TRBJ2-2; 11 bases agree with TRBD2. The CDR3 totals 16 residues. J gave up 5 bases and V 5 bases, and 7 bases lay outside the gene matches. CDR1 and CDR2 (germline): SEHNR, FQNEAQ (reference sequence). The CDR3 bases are TGTGCCAGCAGCCGACCTACTAGCGGGAGTACCGGGGAGCTGTTTTTT. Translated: CASSRPTSGSTGELFF.

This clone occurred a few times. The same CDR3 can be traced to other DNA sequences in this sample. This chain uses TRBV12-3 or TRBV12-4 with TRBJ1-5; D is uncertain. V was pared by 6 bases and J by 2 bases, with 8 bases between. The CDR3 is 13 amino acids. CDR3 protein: CASRPTGNQPQHF. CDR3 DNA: TGTGCCAGCAGGCCAACGGGCAATCAGCCCCAGCATTTT.

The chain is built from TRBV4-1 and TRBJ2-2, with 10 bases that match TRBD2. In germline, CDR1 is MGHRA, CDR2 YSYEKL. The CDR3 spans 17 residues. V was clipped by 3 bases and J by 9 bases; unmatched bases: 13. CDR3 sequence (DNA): TGCGCCAGCAGCCATAGACCCTCTAGCGGGAGTACTTGGGAGCTGTTTTTT. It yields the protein CASSHRPSSGSTWELFF.

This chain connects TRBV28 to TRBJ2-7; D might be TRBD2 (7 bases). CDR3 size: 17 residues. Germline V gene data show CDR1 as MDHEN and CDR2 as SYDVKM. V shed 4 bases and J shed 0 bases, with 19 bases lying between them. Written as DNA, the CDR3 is TGTGCCAGCAGTTCTACCCCGGGGGGCGTCGGCTCCTACGAGCAGTACTTC. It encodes CASSSTPGGVGSYEQYF.

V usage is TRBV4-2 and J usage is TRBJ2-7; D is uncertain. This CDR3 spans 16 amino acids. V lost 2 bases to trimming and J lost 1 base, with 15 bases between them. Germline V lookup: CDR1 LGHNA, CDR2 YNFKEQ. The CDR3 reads CASSQSTYQNSYEQYF. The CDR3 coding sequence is TGTGCCAGCAGCCAATCCACATATCAAAATTCCTACGAGCAGTACTTC.